This T cell receptor (beta chain) stems from a study of blood T cell repertoires in COVID-19. The wider study: The cDNA or gDNA used as material had been derived from T cells, B-cell-depleted T cells, or PBMCs.

Participant-reported clinical history was the basis for cohort assignment. The CDR3 runs 13 residues. Germline V CDR1 and CDR2: LGHDT, YNNKEL (reference sequence). V lost 3 bases and J 4 bases, leaving 7 bases between the germline ends. The assay was immunoSEQ multiplex PCR, and TCRdb's table has in-frame clones only and misses some. The sample carries fewer than 300,000 clones, roughly 88% recorded once. Sequenced input: PBMCs or T cells enriched from blood (not recorded which). The V gene is TRBV3-1 (or the pseudogene TRBV3-2), the J gene TRBJ1-3, with D perhaps matching TRBD1 (6 bases). The receptor was isolated from a woman aged 40-49 years with acute COVID-19. CDR3 loop: CASSQGHGNTIYF. The DNA for the CDR3 is TGTGCCAGCAGCCAGGGACACGGAAACACCATATATTTT.